These T cell receptor beta chains were read from a single sample in a study of human T cells and chemical hapten exposure. TCRdb processed the RACE reads anew with MiXCR; each CDR3 protein has one entry. The sample contains under 450,000 distinct CDR3 sequences, about 4.8% of which appear only once. The starting material was whole blood, obtained in connection with sensitization to the hapten diphenylcyclopropenone (DPC). The receptor set was obtained from a woman in her forties or fifties with alopecia areata. Some clones in this sample may be carry-over from other donors' samples. Both conserved end residues are part of each CDR3. The order of the fields is D gene, V gene, J gene, clone size, CDR3 DNA, CDR3 protein. A D gene is named only where the DNA matches it firmly. Clone size is not always given. Where it is, it says once, few, many or a class for expanded clones.

d_gene: .
v_gene: TRBV7-2
j_gene: TRBJ2-1
abundance: many
CDR3nt: TGTGCCAGCGAGAGGGGGAGCTCCTACAATGAGCAGTTCTTC
CDR3aa: CASERGSSYNEQFF

d_gene: .
v_gene: TRBV7-2
j_gene: TRBJ1-3
abundance: many
CDR3nt: TGTGCCAGCAGCTTCCAGGGGACTGGAAACACCATATATTTT
CDR3aa: CASSFQGTGNTIYF

d_gene: TRBD2
v_gene: TRBV2
j_gene: TRBJ2-7
abundance: few
CDR3nt: TGTGCCAGCAGCAGACTAGCGGGATTCTACGAGCAGTACTTC
CDR3aa: CASSRLAGFYEQYF

d_gene: .
v_gene: TRBV7-9
j_gene: TRBJ1-1
abundance: many
CDR3nt: TGTGCCAGCAGATCAAACACTGAAGCTTTCTTT
CDR3aa: CASRSNTEAFF

d_gene: .
v_gene: TRBV4-2
j_gene: TRBJ2-1
abundance: few
CDR3nt: TGTGCCAGCAGCCAAGATCTGGGGCGGGATCCGTCCTACAATGAGCAGTTCTTC
CDR3aa: CASSQDLGRDPSYNEQFF

d_gene: .
v_gene: TRBV5-1
j_gene: TRBJ2-2
abundance: few
CDR3nt: TGCGCCAGCAGTTCGACCGGGGCTGAAGTGTTTTTT
CDR3aa: CASSSTGAEVFF

d_gene: .
v_gene: TRBV5-6
j_gene: TRBJ2-7
abundance: .
CDR3nt: TGTGCCAGCAGCTACGGGACATCGAGGGGGTACTTC
CDR3aa: CASSYGTSRGYF

d_gene: TRBD2
v_gene: TRBV20-1
j_gene: TRBJ2-1
abundance: many
CDR3nt: TGCAGTCCCAAGCGGGGGGGTTACAATGAGCAGTTCTTC
CDR3aa: CSPKRGGYNEQFF

d_gene: .
v_gene: TRBV11-1
j_gene: TRBJ1-1
abundance: few
CDR3nt: TGTGCCAGCAGCTTTGGACCCGCGAACACTGAAGCTTTCTTT
CDR3aa: CASSFGPANTEAFF

d_gene: TRBD1
v_gene: TRBV12-3/TRBV12-4
j_gene: TRBJ1-1
abundance: many
CDR3nt: TGTGCCAGCAGTTCCGGGACAGGGGGCCCTAGGACTGAAGCTTTCTTT
CDR3aa: CASSSGTGGPRTEAFF

d_gene: .
v_gene: TRBV5-1
j_gene: TRBJ2-7
abundance: .
CDR3nt: TGCGCCAGCAGCTTGGGGCAGTTGCCCTACGAGCAGTACTTC
CDR3aa: CASSLGQLPYEQYF

d_gene: .
v_gene: TRBV7-2
j_gene: TRBJ2-7
abundance: .
CDR3nt: TGTGCCAGCAGCTTAGCCCAGGGAATTCCCTACGAGCAGTACTTC
CDR3aa: CASSLAQGIPYEQYF

d_gene: .
v_gene: TRBV2
j_gene: TRBJ2-3
abundance: .
CDR3nt: TGTGCCAGCAGACTCCCCGGGGGTGCTGATACGCAGTATTTT
CDR3aa: CASRLPGGADTQYF

d_gene: TRBD2
v_gene: TRBV27
j_gene: TRBJ2-3
abundance: .
CDR3nt: TGTGCCAGCAGTGTACTAGCGGGGGGGAGCACAGATACGCAGTATTTT
CDR3aa: CASSVLAGGSTDTQYF

d_gene: .
v_gene: TRBV9
j_gene: TRBJ2-3
abundance: few
CDR3nt: TGTGCCAGCAGCGTAGACCTCACAGATACGCAGTATTTT
CDR3aa: CASSVDLTDTQYF

d_gene: TRBD1
v_gene: TRBV4-1
j_gene: TRBJ2-7
abundance: few
CDR3nt: TGCGCCAGCAGCCAAGAAGCACGACAGGGGTTGATCTACGAGCAGTACTTC
CDR3aa: CASSQEARQGLIYEQYF

d_gene: .
v_gene: TRBV12-3/TRBV12-4
j_gene: TRBJ2-7
abundance: many
CDR3nt: TGTGCCAGCGTCGGTATGAGCGGGACAGGTGACCAGTACTTC
CDR3aa: CASVGMSGTGDQYF

d_gene: .
v_gene: TRBV20-1
j_gene: TRBJ1-3
abundance: .
CDR3nt: TGCAGTGCTAACCAGGGAGGTGGAAACACCATATATTTT
CDR3aa: CSANQGGGNTIYF

d_gene: TRBD1
v_gene: TRBV12-3/TRBV12-4
j_gene: TRBJ1-5
abundance: many
CDR3nt: TGTGCCACCCGACAGGGGGACAATCAGCCCCAGCATTTT
CDR3aa: CATRQGDNQPQHF

d_gene: .
v_gene: TRBV7-8
j_gene: TRBJ1-6
abundance: many
CDR3nt: TGTGCCAGCTGTAGGGACTTCTATAATTCACCCCTCCACTTT
CDR3aa: CASCRDFYNSPLHF

d_gene: TRBD1
v_gene: TRBV5-1
j_gene: TRBJ2-2
abundance: many
CDR3nt: TGCGCCAGCAGCTTGGGCGTCGGGGGACAGGGGCGACCACACACCGGGGAGCTGTTTTTT
CDR3aa: CASSLGVGGQGRPHTGELFF

d_gene: .
v_gene: TRBV7-8
j_gene: TRBJ1-4
abundance: many
CDR3nt: TGTGCCAGCAGCTTAGGTCCCATCTCTCCGGTAACTAATGAAAAACTGTTTTTT
CDR3aa: CASSLGPISPVTNEKLFF

d_gene: .
v_gene: TRBV9
j_gene: TRBJ2-1
abundance: many
CDR3nt: TGTGCCAGCAGCGTAGGTCCTAAATCTACAAATGAGCAGTTCTTC
CDR3aa: CASSVGPKSTNEQFF

d_gene: .
v_gene: TRBV6-5
j_gene: TRBJ1-3
abundance: few
CDR3nt: TGTGCCAGCAGTTATATCCCCCCAGCCAGCAGCTCTGGAAACACCATATATTTT
CDR3aa: CASSYIPPASSSGNTIYF

d_gene: .
v_gene: TRBV7-8
j_gene: TRBJ1-1
abundance: many
CDR3nt: TGTGCCAGCAGCTCCGGAGGGGATGAAGCTTTCTTT
CDR3aa: CASSSGGDEAFF

d_gene: .
v_gene: TRBV6-1
j_gene: TRBJ1-5
abundance: .
CDR3nt: TGTGCCAGCAGTGAATCCTGGGTAGGCCGAGTTCAGCCCCAGCATTTT
CDR3aa: CASSESWVGRVQPQHF

d_gene: TRBD1
v_gene: TRBV7-9
j_gene: TRBJ2-7
abundance: .
CDR3nt: TGTGCCAGCGAGGGACAGTCGTTCTACGAGCAGTACTTC
CDR3aa: CASEGQSFYEQYF